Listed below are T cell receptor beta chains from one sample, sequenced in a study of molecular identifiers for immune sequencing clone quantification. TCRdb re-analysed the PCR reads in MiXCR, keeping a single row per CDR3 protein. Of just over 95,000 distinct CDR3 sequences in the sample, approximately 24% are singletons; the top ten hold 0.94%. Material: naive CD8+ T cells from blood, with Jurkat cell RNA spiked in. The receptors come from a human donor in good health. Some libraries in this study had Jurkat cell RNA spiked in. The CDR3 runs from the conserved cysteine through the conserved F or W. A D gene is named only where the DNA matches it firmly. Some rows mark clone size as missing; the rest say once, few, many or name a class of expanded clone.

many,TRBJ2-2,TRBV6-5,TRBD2,TGTGCCAGCAGTTACTCGGCCGGGCGGGAGAAAGCCCGGGAGCTGTTTTTT,CASSYSAGREKARELFF
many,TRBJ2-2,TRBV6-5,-,TGTGCCAGCAGAACGACCGGGGAGCTGTTTTTT,CASRTTGELFF
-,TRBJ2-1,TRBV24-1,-,TGTGCCACCAGTGATTCCACCTGGGGTGAGCAGTTCTTC,CATSDSTWGEQFF
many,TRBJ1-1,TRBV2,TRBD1,TGTGCCAGCAGTGATGGGGCTGGGGCAGGGGGCTTGAACACTGAAGCTTTCTTT,CASSDGAGAGGLNTEAFF
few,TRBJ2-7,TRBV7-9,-,TGTGCCAGCAGCCACTCGACAGGAGAGAAGGGGGGTGCCTACGAGCAGTACTTC,CASSHSTGEKGGAYEQYF
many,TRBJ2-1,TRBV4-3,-,TGCGCCAGCAGCCAAGACAGGGGAGGATCAAATGAGCAGTTCTTC,CASSQDRGGSNEQFF
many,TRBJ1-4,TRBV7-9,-,TGTGCCAGCAGCTTGATTGCAGGGCTACTGTTTTTT,CASSLIAGLLFF
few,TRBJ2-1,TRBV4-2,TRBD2,TGTGCCAGCAGCCAGTCCCCGGGACTAGCGGGATCTTTGGGTGAGCAGTTCTTC,CASSQSPGLAGSLGEQFF
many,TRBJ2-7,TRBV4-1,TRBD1,TGCGCCAGCAGCCAAGTGAAGACAGGGTCCTACGAGCAGTACTTC,CASSQVKTGSYEQYF
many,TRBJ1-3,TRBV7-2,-,TGTGCCAGCAGCTTAAGCGACACTGGAAACACCATATATTTT,CASSLSDTGNTIYF
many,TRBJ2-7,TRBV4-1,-,TGCGCCAGCAGCCAAGACCCAACCTACGAGCAGTACTTC,CASSQDPTYEQYF
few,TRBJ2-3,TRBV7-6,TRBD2,TGTGCCAGCAGCTTACTAACCGGGACTAGCCCCACAGATACGCAGTATTTT,CASSLLTGTSPTDTQYF
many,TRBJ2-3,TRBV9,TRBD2,TGTGCCAGCAGCGTACTAGCGGGGGGACGCACAGATACGCAGTATTTT,CASSVLAGGRTDTQYF
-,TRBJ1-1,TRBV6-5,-,TGTGCCAGCAGTCACTCAGGGGCGGGGGAAGCTTTCTTT,CASSHSGAGEAFF
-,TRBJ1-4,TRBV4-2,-,TGTGCCAGCAGCCAAGATCGAAGGACAACTAATGGAAAACTGTTTTTT,CASSQDRRTTNGKLFF
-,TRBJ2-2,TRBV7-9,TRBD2,TGTGCCAGCAGCTCCCTAGCGGGAGTTACCGGGGAGCTGTTTTTT,CASSSLAGVTGELFF
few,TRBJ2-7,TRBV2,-,TGTGCCAGCAGGGTCTCCTACGAGCAGTACTTC,CASRVSYEQYF
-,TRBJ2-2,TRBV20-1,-,TGCAGCGCAAGGGGCCTTGGAACCGGGGAGCTGTTTTTT,CSARGLGTGELFF
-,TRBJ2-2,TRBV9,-,TGTGCCAGCAGCATCCCCACCGGGGAGCTGTTTTTT,CASSIPTGELFF
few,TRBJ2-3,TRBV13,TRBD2,TGTGCCAGCAACATTAGCGGGGGGCCCACAGGTACGCAGTATTTT,CASNISGGPTGTQYF